Below, 22 T cell receptor beta chains from the same sample are listed, as sequenced in a study of blood T cell repertoires in COVID-19. Method: immunoSEQ multiplex PCR; TCRdb's copy keeps in-frame clones and lacks some. The data show fewer than 350,000 clones, with about 85% seen just once and around 1.9% held by the top ten. Sequencing was done on a sample of PBMCs or T cells enriched from blood (not recorded which). Source of these receptors: a woman in her twenties or thirties who had been exposed to COVID-19.

V and J are TRBV9 and TRBJ2-2, with 9 bases aligning to TRBD2. The V gene end was trimmed by 3 bases and the J gene end by 0 bases; junction bases not matched to a gene: 6. The CDR3 sequence is 17 residues long. Per germline, CDR1 SGDLS and CDR2 YYNGEE. The DNA for the CDR3 is TGTGCCAGCAGCGGGGCCCCTAGCGGGGCGAACACCGGGGAGCTGTTTTTT. It translates to CASSGAPSGANTGELFF.

This clone has only a few counts. V and J are TRBV28 and TRBJ2-2; D is uncertain. The germline V gene has CDR1 MDHEN and CDR2 SYDVKM. The CDR3 has 15 residues. Trimming stripped 4 bases from V and 6 bases from J, with 15 bases between. The CDR3 sequence: CASSSPGSLSGELFF. For the CDR3, the DNA is TGTGCCAGCAGTTCCCCAGGAAGTCTCTCCGGGGAGCTGTTTTTT.

The rearrangement joins TRBV5-5 to TRBJ1-5; perhaps TRBD1 as D (5 bases). CDR3 length: 15 amino acids. V shed 2 bases and J shed 0 bases, with 9 bases lying between them. The germline CDR1 and CDR2 sequences are SGHKS and YYEKEE (reference sequence). In DNA form, the CDR3 reads TGTGCCAGCAGCTTATCGGGGGGTAGCAATCAGCCCCAGCATTTT. Amino acid sequence: CASSLSGGSNQPQHF.

The chain combines TRBV11-2 with TRBJ2-1; 7 nucleotides line up with TRBD1. The length of the CDR3 is 14 residues. CDR1 is SGHAT and CDR2 is FQNNGV in the germline V gene. The trim removed 4 bases at V and 4 bases at J, leaving 4 bases unmatched. CDR3 protein: CASSSYRGYNEQFF. For the CDR3, the DNA is TGTGCCAGCAGCTCTTACAGGGGATACAATGAGCAGTTCTTC. The whole variable domain, remainder taken from reference TRBV11-2 and TRBJ2-1, is EAGVAQSPRYKIIEKRQSVAFWCNPISGHATLYWYQQILGQGPKLLIQFQNNGVVDDSQLPKDRFSAERLKGVDSTLKIQPAKLEDSAVYLCASSSYRGYNEQFFGPGTRLTVL.

The V call is TRBV5-5, the J call TRBJ1-2; the match to TRBD1 covers 8 bases. The CDR3 totals 14 residues. With 4 bases clipped from V and 4 bases from J, the junction kept 6 bases outside the gene matches. CDR1 is SGHKS and CDR2 is YYEKEE in the germline V gene (reference sequence). The CDR3 here is CASSPDRGTYGYTF. CDR3 bases: TGTGCCAGCAGCCCTGACAGGGGAACCTATGGCTACACCTTC.

About this clone itself: One junction end does not reproduce the germline sequence, and a read error may be involved. This chain links TRBV14 with TRBJ1-1, with D hard to call. Germline V lookup: CDR1 SGHDN, CDR2 FVKESK. The CDR3 consists of 14 residues. This CDR3 is CVSSQMYSSTEAFF. The CDR3 DNA reads as TGTGTCAGCAGCCAAATGTATTCTAGCACTGAAGCTTTCTTT.

The chain combines TRBV29-1 with TRBJ2-7; 9 bases agree with TRBD2. J was trimmed by 2 bases and V by 4 bases; bases with no gene match: 9. Germline V gives CDR1 SQVTM, CDR2 ANQGSEA. There are 15 residues in the CDR3. CDR3 bases: TGCAGCGTTGGCCCCCGGGGCGGGGGGGCCTACGAGCAGTACTTC. Translated, it gives CSVGPRGGGAYEQYF.

The rearrangement links TRBV2 to TRBJ1-1; 7 bases fit TRBD1. CDR1 and CDR2 from the germline V gene are SNHLY and FYNNEI. The CDR3 has 12 amino acids. Losses at the gene ends were 7 bases for V and 3 bases for J; bases not matched to a gene: 2. The CDR3 loop reads CASTGQDTEAFF. The CDR3 nucleotides read TGTGCCAGCACCGGACAGGACACTGAAGCTTTCTTT. The variable domain in full, with the rest retrieved from reference TRBV2 and TRBJ1-1, is EPEVTQTPSHQVTQMGQEVILRCVPISNHLYFYWYRQILGQKVEFLVSFYNNEISEKSEIFDDQFSVERPDGSNFTLKIRSTKLEDSAMYFCASTGQDTEAFFGQGTRLTVV.

Worth noting for this clone: At one end, the junction sequence differs from germline, possibly due to a read error. The chain has TRBV5-4 and TRBJ2-1; maybe TRBD2 (5 bases). Germline-derived CDR1 and CDR2 are SGHNT and YYREEE (reference sequence). CDR3 size: 12 residues. DNA of the CDR3: TGTGCCAGCAGCTCTCCCGGGGTAGAAAGGATCTTC. This gives the protein CASSSPGVERIF.

The chain has TRBV5-8 and TRBJ2-7; a weak D match, TRBD2 (6 bases). The CDR3 is 14 residues long. V was shortened by 3 bases and J by 7 bases, with 17 bases between the two germline ends. Germline V CDR1 and CDR2: SGHTS, YDEGEE. CDR3 protein: CASSWGFSAGEQYF. CDR3 DNA sequence: TGTGCCAGCAGCTGGGGTTTTAGCGCGGGGGAGCAGTACTTC.

The V and J genes are TRBV19 and TRBJ2-1, with 10 bases identical to TRBD2. The germline V gene has CDR1 LNHDA and CDR2 SQIVND (reference sequence). There are 18 residues in the CDR3. The J segment lost 4 bases and the V segment lost 5 bases, leaving 14 bases of the junction unmatched. This CDR3 is CASSSWTSGGGGYNEQFF. CDR3 coding DNA: TGTGCCAGTAGTTCTTGGACTAGCGGAGGAGGGGGGTACAATGAGCAGTTCTTC.

V is TRBV28 and J is TRBJ2-5; the D gene is possibly TRBD2 (5 bases). The CDR3 is made up of 14 amino acids. Trimming removed 3 bases at V and 8 bases at J, with 16 bases between. CDR1 is MDHEN, CDR2 SYDVKM, per germline. This CDR3 reads CASSFRIPGRTQYF. For the CDR3, the DNA is TGTGCCAGCAGTTTTAGGATTCCGGGAAGAACCCAGTACTTC.

V is TRBV27 and J is TRBJ2-1; tentative D call: TRBD1 (6 bases). The CDR3 is made up of 14 amino acids. Trimming cost V 4 bases and J 0 bases, with 7 bases left between them. Per the germline V gene, CDR1 is MNHEY and CDR2 is SMNVEV (reference sequence). In DNA form, the CDR3 reads TGTGCCAGCAGTTACAGGGACTCCTACAATGAGCAGTTCTTC. This encodes CASSYRDSYNEQFF.

This chain joins TRBV28 and TRBJ2-3; a possible D gene is TRBD1 (6 bases). V was shortened by 7 bases and J by 8 bases, with 13 bases between the two germline ends. The germline V gene has CDR1 MDHEN and CDR2 SYDVKM. CDR3 length: 12 amino acids. CDR3 bases: TGTGCCAGCAATCTTGGGGGCAGTACGCAGTATTTT. It codes for CASNLGGSTQYF.

This chain uses TRBV10-1 with TRBJ1-2; TRBD1 matches 9 bases. Germline lookup yields CDR1 WNHNN and CDR2 SYGVQD (reference sequence). J was trimmed by 4 bases and V by 6 bases; bases with no gene match: 6. The CDR3 is 14 residues long. The CDR3 nucleotides read TGCGCCAGCAGACGCGAGACAGGGGGCTATGGCTACACCTTC. Protein: CASRRETGGYGYTF.

This chain connects TRBV12-5 to TRBJ2-1, with 10 bases that match TRBD1. The V segment lost 9 bases and the J segment 9 bases; nucleotides outside the gene matches: 14. Per the germline V gene, CDR1 is LGHNT and CDR2 is FRNRAP. The CDR3 is made up of 15 amino acids. The CDR3 loop reads CASSEGQGLFGEQFF. The CDR3 nucleotides read TGTGCTAGCTCAGAGGGACAGGGGCTTTTTGGTGAGCAGTTCTTC.

J is TRBJ2-7 and V is TRBV3-1 (or the pseudogene TRBV3-2); D is perhaps TRBD1 (5 bases). This CDR3 has 15 amino acids. V was cut by 4 bases and J by 2 bases, with 15 bases left in between. Germline loops: CDR1 LGHDT, CDR2 YNNKEL (reference sequence). The chain's CDR3 is CASSLRSDTAYEQYF. CDR3 nucleotides: TGTGCCAGCAGCCTCCGATCGGACACCGCCTACGAGCAGTACTTC.

The chain recombines TRBV18 with TRBJ1-2; 10 bases line up with TRBD1. CDR1 and CDR2 from the germline V gene are KGHSH and LQKENI. The CDR3 length is 16 residues. V shed 6 bases and J 2 bases; nucleotides not matched to a gene: 9. The CDR3 nucleotides are TGTGCCAGCTCGCGCACCTCGGGACAGGGGAACTATGGCTACACCTTC. This translates into CASSRTSGQGNYGYTF.

The chain recombines TRBV14 with TRBJ1-1, with D perhaps matching TRBD1 (5 bases). The V end lost 0 bases, the J end lost 1 base, and 15 bases lay between the germline ends. Germline loops: CDR1 SGHDN, CDR2 FVKESK. The CDR3 is 17 amino acids. The CDR3 DNA sequence: TGTGCCAGCAGCCAAGAGTCAGGGTATTATGCGAACACTGAAGCTTTCTTT. Amino acid sequence: CASSQESGYYANTEAFF.

V usage is TRBV3-1 (or the pseudogene TRBV3-2) and J usage is TRBJ1-6; D is unclear. V was shortened by 3 bases and J by 7 bases, with 7 bases between the two germline ends. CDR3 length: 13 amino acids. Germline values: CDR1 LGHDT, CDR2 YNNKEL (reference sequence). As DNA, the CDR3 is TGTGCCAGCAGCCAGGGGAGGAATTCACCCCTCCACTTT. This encodes CASSQGRNSPLHF.

The V gene is TRBV7-9, the J gene TRBJ2-3, with 7 bases aligning to TRBD2. V gave up 5 bases and J gave up 0 bases; unmatched junction bases: 2. This CDR3 is 14 amino acids long. Germline V gives CDR1 SEHNR, CDR2 FQNEAQ (reference sequence). The CDR3 spells CASSPAGSTDTQYF. The CDR3 DNA is TGTGCCAGCAGCCCAGCGGGGAGCACAGATACGCAGTATTTT.

By sample fraction, this clone is medium-sized. The V and J genes are TRBV4-1 and TRBJ1-2; a weak D match, TRBD1 (6 bases). This CDR3 has 15 amino acids. Per germline, CDR1 MGHRA and CDR2 YSYEKL. V lost 1 base and J 5 bases, leaving 14 bases between the germline ends. The CDR3 bases are TGCGCCAGCAGCCAAGGGGACAACGGGGATTATGGCTACACCTTC. Its protein product is CASSQGDNGDYGYTF.